This TCR beta chain was recorded in a study of cytomegalovirus exposure and HLA in healthy donors. General observations from the study: The listing of 160 or so TCR beta chains classed them as cytomegalovirus-associated. Specificity for CMV antigens was confirmed in vitro for a few of the CMV-associated chains.

In regard to this clone: Antigen specificity is unknown.

The CDR3 length is 9 residues. CDR1 is SGHRS, CDR2 YFSETQ, per germline. Trimming took 10 bases from V and 1 from J, leaving 3 bases between them. The table came from immunoSEQ multiplex PCR; TCRdb's copy has only in-frame clones and leaves some out. This sample carries more than 85,000 clones, more than 70% of them seen once, and the ten largest clones take 2% to 2.5%. The sequenced material came from PBMCs. The receptor was derived from a young woman in good health and CMV-seronegative. The chain combines TRBV5-1 with TRBJ2-7; no clear D gene. The CDR3 nucleotides are TGCGCCCGGTCCTACGAGCAGTACTTC. Its protein product is CARSYEQYF.